This entry concerns a single T cell receptor beta chain. Antigen unknown. One heparinised draw, averaging roughly 110 mL, was taken per donor. CD4+ cells of the naive, central memory, regulatory and stem cell-like memory types were sorted via CD45RO/CCR7/CD25/CD127/CD95/CD27. CDR1 SGHNT and CDR2 YYREEE come from the germline V gene (reference sequence). Trimming removed 1 base at V and 3 bases at J, with 10 bases between. This CDR3 is built from 14 residues. This specimen belongs to a study of beta chain features in type 1 diabetes. Notes on the study in general: Compared with healthy donors, patients appeared to share more similar naive, central memory and regulatory TCRB repertoires. When Type 1 diabetes patients were examined, their TCRB CDR3s proved moderately but significantly shorter in all four CD4+ subsets.

Sequenced material consisted of expressed TCRB transcripts (all of the isolated RNA was reverse transcribed). Some 3.3 million reads per sample on average were obtained from naive, central memory and regulatory T cell samples. Only in-frame clones appear in the TCRdb table, and some are missing; sequencing was by immunoSEQ multiplex PCR. The table shows roughly 340,000 clones, with roughly 12% occurring only once. The sequencing input was naive CD4+ T cells from blood. This chain joins TRBV5-4 and TRBJ1-2; a possible D gene is TRBD1 (5 bases). This TCR came from a woman aged 18-30 years with type 1 diabetes. CDR3 bases: TGTGCCAGCAGCTTGTTCGCAGGGCACTATGGCTACACCTTC. Its protein product is CASSLFAGHYGYTF.